This T cell receptor beta chain was retrieved from a study of tumor-infiltrating lymphocytes in localized non-small cell lung cancer. Measured with immunoSEQ multiplex PCR; TCRdb has only the in-frame clones, and not every one. The data hold 9,000 to 15,000 clones, with more than 75% observed a single time. The CDR3 is 13 amino acids. V shed 8 bases and J 5 bases; nucleotides not matched to a gene: 7. Germline CDR1 is MNHNS and CDR2 is SASEGT. This clonotype was obtained from a human donor with non-small cell lung cancer. Sequencing was done on a sample of uninvolved lung tissue not adjacent to the tumor. The rearrangement joins TRBV6-1 to TRBJ2-3, with TRBD2 identical over 7 bases. DNA for the CDR3: TGTGCCAGCGACGGGACTACGCGAGATACGCAGTATTTT. Protein: CASDGTTRDTQYF.